Listed below are T cell receptor beta chains from one sample, sequenced in a study of beta chain features in type 1 diabetes. Clones were sequenced by immunoSEQ multiplex PCR, and TCRdb holds only the in-frame ones, with some missing. Of 300,000 to 450,000 clones in the sample, about 12% were seen once. Input material: naive CD4+ T cells from blood. Every receptor here comes from a woman aged 18-29 years with type 1 diabetes. Each CDR3 is given with its conserved first and last residue. A D gene is named only where the DNA matches it firmly. Some rows mark clone size as missing; the rest say once, few, many or name a class of expanded clone.

j_call,d_call,clone_size,v_call,cdr3_length,cdr3_aa,cdr3_nt
TRBJ2-5,NA,NA,TRBV6-1,14,CASNPGGPWETQYF,TGTGCCAGCAATCCGGGGGGCCCATGGGAGACCCAGTACTTC
TRBJ2-7,TRBD2,few,TRBV5-4,12,CASSPGGHEQYF,TGTGCCAGCAGTCCGGGGGGGCACGAGCAGTACTTC
TRBJ2-4,TRBD1,NA,TRBV15,16,CATSRRQGNAKNIQYF,TGTGCCACCAGCCGAAGACAGGGAAACGCCAAAAACATTCAGTACTTC
TRBJ2-7,TRBD2,few,TRBV28,15,CASTTPAGDLYEQYF,TGTGCCAGCACCACTCCAGCGGGAGACCTCTACGAGCAGTACTTC
TRBJ2-1,TRBD2,few,TRBV5-4,15,CASSLGTSGPRVQFF,TGTGCCAGCAGCTTGGGGACTAGCGGGCCTCGGGTGCAGTTCTTC
TRBJ2-1,TRBD2,NA,TRBV7-2,15,CASSGSGRVANEQFF,TGTGCCAGCAGCGGTAGCGGGAGGGTTGCCAATGAGCAGTTCTTC
TRBJ2-5,NA,NA,TRBV15,13,CATSRDPEETQYF,TGTGCCACCAGCAGAGATCCGGAAGAGACCCAGTACTTC
TRBJ2-5,TRBD1,few,TRBV10-3,13,CAISRTGEETQYF,TGTGCCATCAGTCGGACAGGCGAGGAGACCCAGTACTTC
TRBJ1-1,TRBD1,few,TRBV19,12,CATQGDSTEAFF,TGTGCCACCCAGGGGGACAGCACTGAAGCTTTCTTT
TRBJ2-2,NA,NA,TRBV9,15,CASSVGASQPGELFF,TGTGCCAGCAGCGTAGGGGCTAGCCAACCCGGGGAGCTGTTTTTT
TRBJ1-1,NA,NA,TRBV28,16,CASSSILGASSPEAFF,TGTGCCAGCAGTTCGATTTTAGGGGCATCTTCCCCTGAAGCTTTCTTT
TRBJ2-7,TRBD2,few,TRBV5-1,15,CASSLGPSGPYEQYF,TGCGCCAGCAGCTTGGGACCTAGCGGCCCCTACGAGCAGTACTTC
TRBJ1-2,NA,NA,TRBV5-6,13,CASSLRRNYGYTF,TGTGCCAGCAGCTTGCGCAGGAACTATGGCTACACCTTC
TRBJ2-1,NA,NA,TRBV28,13,CASRREVHNEQFF,TGTGCCAGCAGGAGGGAGGTTCACAATGAGCAGTTCTTC
TRBJ1-5,TRBD1,few,TRBV30,13,CAWSARDRGSQHF,TGTGCCTGGAGTGCCCGGGACAGGGGGTCACAGCATTTT
TRBJ2-3,NA,few,TRBV28,14,CASSFWGSTDTQYF,TGTGCCAGCAGTTTCTGGGGCTCCACAGATACGCAGTATTTT
TRBJ2-7,NA,few,TRBV7-9,11,CASSLRYEQYF,TGTGCCAGCAGCTTACGGTACGAGCAGTACTTC
TRBJ2-1,TRBD1,few,TRBV14,16,CASSQEGDRAYNEQFF,TGTGCCAGCAGCCAAGAAGGGGACAGGGCCTACAATGAGCAGTTCTTC
TRBJ2-7,TRBD1,few,TRBV7-2,15,CASSFVGTGAYEQYF,TGTGCCAGCAGCTTTGTGGGGACAGGAGCCTACGAGCAGTACTTC
TRBJ2-3,NA,NA,TRBV19,15,CASSPYLLTTDTQYF,TGTGCCAGTAGTCCGTATCTACTCACCACAGATACGCAGTATTTT
TRBJ1-2,NA,few,TRBV30,12,CAWNIQGYGYTF,TGTGCCTGGAATATACAGGGCTATGGCTACACCTTC
TRBJ1-3,NA,few,TRBV29-1,14,CSVGGGSSGNTIYF,TGCAGCGTTGGAGGAGGGAGCTCTGGAAACACCATATATTTT
TRBJ2-3,NA,NA,TRBV6-5,14,CASSLRTRTDTQYF,TGTGCCAGCAGTCTTCGGACTCGCACAGATACGCAGTATTTT
TRBJ1-3,NA,few,TRBV20-1,11,CSARGRNTIYF,TGCAGTGCTAGAGGGCGGAACACCATATATTTT
TRBJ1-2,TRBD1,NA,TRBV18,16,CASSPRTGDTNYGYTF,TGTGCCAGCTCACCAAGGACAGGAGACACTAACTATGGCTACACCTTC
TRBJ1-1,NA,NA,TRBV18,15,CASSPISALNTEAFF,TGTGCCAGCTCACCAATCTCCGCCCTAAACACTGAAGCTTTCTTT
TRBJ1-2,NA,NA,TRBV14,18,CASSQDSDTRGGGYGYTF,TGTGCCAGCAGCCAAGATTCCGACACCCGAGGGGGGGGCTATGGCTACACCTTC
TRBJ1-2,TRBD1,few,TRBV19,14,CASSILEGASGYTF,TGTGCCAGTAGTATACTCGAGGGGGCGTCTGGCTACACCTTC
TRBJ1-3,NA,few,TRBV15,11,CATSLGGAIYF,TGTGCCACCAGCCTCGGGGGGGCCATATATTTT
TRBJ2-2,NA,NA,TRBV11-2,14,CASSTTSNTGELFF,TGTGCCAGCAGCACAACGTCGAACACCGGGGAGCTGTTTTTT
TRBJ2-6,NA,few,TRBV2,14,CASGRSSGANVLTF,TGTGCCAGCGGGAGGAGCTCTGGGGCCAACGTCCTGACTTTC
TRBJ2-7,NA,NA,TRBV5-1,13,CASSLSFSYEQYF,TGCGCCAGCAGCTTGAGCTTCTCCTACGAGCAGTACTTC
TRBJ2-7,TRBD1,few,TRBV5-4,14,CASSDGQAYYEQYF,TGTGCCAGCAGCGACGGACAGGCCTACTACGAGCAGTACTTC